The 9 T cell receptor beta chains in this list originate from one sample, sequenced in a study of CD8+ T cells in alopecia areata. Once RNA had been extracted, it was reverse transcribed into cDNA to act as the sequencing template. TCRdb keeps only in-frame clones here, not all; method: immunoSEQ multiplex PCR. The data hold nearly 110,000 clones, with around 84% observed a single time. Regarding treatment: oral pan-JAK inhibitor, 5-10 mg twice daily. The sequencing here drew on CD8+ T cells sorted from blood, taken at week 24, from a patient treated with tofacitinib. The receptors were gathered from a human donor with alopecia areata.

The J gene is TRBJ2-1, the V gene TRBV19, with 16 positions matching TRBD2. V dropped 9 bases and J dropped 8; count of bases not matched to a gene: 7. Germline lookup yields CDR1 LNHDA and CDR2 SQIVND (reference sequence). This CDR3 is 15 amino acids long. Here the CDR3 reads CASEPGTSGGDEQFF. The CDR3 nucleotides read TGTGCCAGCGAACCCGGGACTAGCGGGGGGGATGAGCAGTTCTTC.

This rearrangement joins TRBV29-1 to TRBJ1-2; a possible D gene is TRBD1 (6 bases). CDR3 length: 13 amino acids. The V gene lost 2 bases and the J gene lost 8 bases, with 15 bases spanning the gap. Germline V gene lookup returns CDR1 SQVTM and CDR2 ANQGSEA. The CDR3 loop is CSVESEQGVGYTF. The CDR3 nucleotides read TGCAGCGTTGAATCTGAACAGGGTGTCGGCTACACCTTC.

This rearrangement joins TRBV7-3 to TRBJ2-1, with a weak D call TRBD2 (6 bases). The CDR3 has 16 amino acids. CDR1 is SGHTA and CDR2 is FQGTGA in the germline V gene. The V gene lost 0 bases and the J gene lost 0 bases, with 9 bases spanning the gap. CDR3 bases: TGTGCCAGCAGCTTAACAGTTAGCGGCTCCTACAATGAGCAGTTCTTC. Its protein is CASSLTVSGSYNEQFF. Looking up the rest from reference TRBV7-3 and TRBJ2-1 gives the full variable domain: GAGVSQTPSNKVTEKGKYVELRCDPISGHTALYWYRQSLGQGPEFLIYFQGTGAADDSGLPNDRFFAVRPEGSVSTLKIQRTERGDSAVYLCASSLTVSGSYNEQFFGPGTRLTVL.

V and J are TRBV4-2 and TRBJ2-7; TRBD1 or TRBD2 may be the D gene (5 bases each). V lost 0 bases and J 0 bases, leaving 9 bases between the germline ends. Germline loops: CDR1 LGHNA, CDR2 YNFKEQ. The CDR3 sequence is 15 residues long. CDR3 residues: CASSQERDGSYEQYF. CDR3 DNA: TGTGCCAGCAGCCAAGAAAGGGACGGCTCCTACGAGCAGTACTTC.

The gene calls are TRBV29-1 and TRBJ1-1; the D gene is possibly TRBD1 (5 bases). The CDR3 is made up of 14 amino acids. V was pared by 2 bases and J by 4 bases, with 14 bases between. CDR1 SQVTM and CDR2 ANQGSEA come from the germline V gene. CDR3 in amino acids: CSVELGRGGTEAFF. The DNA of the CDR3 is TGCAGCGTTGAATTGGGTCGGGGGGGCACTGAAGCTTTCTTT. The complete variable domain, with remaining parts taken from reference TRBV29-1 and TRBJ1-1, reads SAVISQKPSRDICQRGTSLTIQCQVDSQVTMMFWYRQQPGQSLTLIATANQGSEATYESGFVIDKFPISRPNLTFSTLTVSNMSPEDSSIYLCSVELGRGGTEAFFGQGTRLTVV.

The chain uses TRBV9 and TRBJ2-7; 7 bases map to TRBD1. The CDR3 extends over 16 amino acids. Germline trimming cut 4 bases from V and 0 bases from J; bases unmatched to any gene: 10. Germline V gene lookup returns CDR1 SGDLS and CDR2 YYNGEE. CDR3 protein: CASSPATGATSYEQYF. The CDR3 DNA reads TGTGCCAGCAGCCCTGCCACAGGGGCGACCTCCTACGAGCAGTACTTC.

This clone came up a few times. The chain couples TRBV4-1 to TRBJ2-1, with TRBD2 matching 7 bases. Germline loops: CDR1 MGHRA, CDR2 YSYEKL. Unmatched junction bases numbered 5, after V lost 4 bases and J lost 2 bases. The CDR3 consists of 15 residues. DNA for the CDR3: TGCGCCAGCAGCCTCGAGCGGGGCCCCTACAATGAGCAGTTCTTC. This translates into CASSLERGPYNEQFF.

The rearrangement links TRBV11-1 to TRBJ2-7; 9 bases map to TRBD1. J lost 0 bases, V lost 4 bases, and 1 base had no gene match. Germline V gene data show CDR1 as SGHAT and CDR2 as FQDESV (reference sequence). The CDR3 spans 14 residues. The CDR3 is CASSSTGGSYEQYF. The CDR3 region has the DNA TGTGCCAGCAGCTCGACAGGGGGCTCCTACGAGCAGTACTTC.

The V gene is TRBV9, the J gene TRBJ1-2, with 8 nucleotides matching TRBD1. Trimming removed 5 bases from V and 4 bases from J; junction bases left unmatched: 4. There are 13 residues in the CDR3. Germline CDR1 SGDLS, CDR2 YYNGEE. As DNA, the CDR3 is TGTGCCAGCAGTCAAGGACAGGGCTATGGCTACACCTTC. This translates into CASSQGQGYGYTF.